This T cell receptor (beta chain) was recovered during a study of blood T cell repertoires in COVID-19. Overall study: The United States, Italy and Spain provided the acute and convalescent COVID-19 samples.

Everyone who took part was roughly 18 to 89 years old, and they came from about 23 US areas. Participant-reported clinical history was the basis for cohort assignment. Recovery meant two consecutive negative NP/OP PCR tests, professional clearance, or resolved symptoms. Sequenced by immunoSEQ multiplex PCR; TCRdb stores in-frame clones only, minus some. The sample yields roughly 150,000 clones, roughly 80% seen once. The clonotype comes from a woman aged 40 to 50 who had recovered from COVID-19. Material for sequencing was PBMCs or T cells enriched from blood (not recorded which).

CDR3 amino acids: CASSQRWAGDQPQHF. The CDR3 nucleotides are TGTGCCAGCAGCCAGCGCTGGGCAGGGGATCAGCCCCAGCATTTT. This chain joins TRBV4-2 and TRBJ1-5, with TRBD1 as a possible D gene (6 bases). Germline values: CDR1 LGHNA, CDR2 YNFKEQ. V shed 3 bases and J shed 5 bases, with 14 bases lying between them. This CDR3 region has 15 residues.